What follows describes a single T cell receptor (beta chain). Its antigen is not known. The data were taken from a study of vaccination effects on CD4 cells after COVID-19. Viral peptide pool expansion of antigen-specific CD4+ T cells preceded sequencing in the ViraFEST assay. Culture proceeded for approximately nine days, and CD4+ T cells were then isolated. Testing of the vaccine recipients showed negative nucleocapsid antibodies and no prior SARS-CoV-2 infection. Germline CDR1 LNHNV, CDR2 YYDKDF (reference sequence). The CDR3 sequence is 13 residues long. Trimming cost V 0 bases and J 4 bases, with 4 bases left between them. Profiling relied on immunoSEQ multiplex PCR, and the TCRdb table lists in-frame clones only, not all of them. The sample yields about 21,000 clones, over 60% seen once.

This TCR was sampled from a human donor who received a COVID-19 vaccine. The rearrangement uses TRBV15 and TRBJ1-5; no clear D. The source was CD4+ T cells from PBMCs cultured with HCoV-NL63 spike peptides, collected before COVID-19 vaccination. Here the CDR3 DNA reads TGTGCCACCAGCAGAGACGGGAATCAGCCCCAGCATTTT. Encoded protein: CATSRDGNQPQHF.